Shown below are 20 T cell receptor beta chains from a single sample sequenced in a study of TIL therapy for anti-PD-1-resistant metastatic lung cancer. The libraries were made with immunoSEQ v3. TCRdb's copy holds only in-frame clones and misses some; the assay was immunoSEQ multiplex PCR. The repertoire holds 25,000 to 30,000 clones, 72% seen once, with approximately 7.3% in the top ten. Time point defined: pre-treatment sample, taken before nivolumab and TIL therapy. The tumor samples were excised metastases, mostly pleural nodules or supraclavicular lymph nodes. The sequencing here drew on tumor tissue, taken at baseline. The receptors here all came from a person aged 25-85 years with non-small cell lung cancer.

The CDR3, as DNA: TGTGCCAGTAGTATAGACGCAGGGTCCTACGAGCAGTACTTC. It encodes CASSIDAGSYEQYF. The chain combines TRBV19 with TRBJ2-7; D perhaps matches TRBD1 (5 bases). The CDR3 extends over 14 amino acids. CDR1 LNHDA and CDR2 SQIVND come from the germline V gene (reference sequence). V dropped 0 bases and J dropped 1 base, with 7 bases sitting between them. Variable domain in full (rest from reference TRBV19 and TRBJ2-7): DGGITQSPKYLFRKEGQNVTLSCEQNLNHDAMYWYRQDPGQGLRLIYYSQIVNDFQKGDIAEGYSVSREKKESFPLTVTSAQKNPTAFYLCASSIDAGSYEQYFGPGTRLTVT.

This chain joins TRBV7-6 and TRBJ1-2, with D maybe TRBD1 (6 bases). CDR3 size: 15 residues. Germline CDR1 SGHVS, CDR2 FNYEAQ. The V end lost 3 bases, the J end lost 2 bases, and 13 bases lay between the germline ends. CDR3 in amino acids: CASSLRGDKNYGYTF. The CDR3 DNA sequence: TGTGCCAGCAGCTTGAGGGGGGACAAAAACTATGGCTACACCTTC.

The gene calls are TRBV30 and TRBJ2-3; D remains ambiguous. The CDR3 totals 9 residues. Per the germline V gene, CDR1 is GTSNPN and CDR2 is SVGIG (reference sequence). V gave up 7 bases and J gave up 6 bases, with 5 bases separating them. CDR3 sequence reads: CAFPDTQYF. The CDR3 DNA reads as TGTGCCTTCCCGGATACGCAGTATTTT.

The rearrangement uses TRBV6-7 and TRBJ2-5, with TRBD2 matching 8 bases. TRBV6-7 is flagged as an ORF with uncertain function. CDR3 size: 18 residues. The V segment lost 6 bases and the J segment 5 bases; nucleotides outside the gene matches: 20. CDR3 in DNA: TGTGCCAGCAGCCTCGGACTAGCTGGGGCGAGATGGCGGGAGACCCAGTACTTC. This encodes CASSLGLAGARWRETQYF.

This clone was found a few times. The chain joins TRBV4-1 to TRBJ1-5; possibly TRBD1 for D (6 bases). The V gene lost 0 bases and the J gene lost 7 bases, with 16 bases spanning the gap. The germline V gene has CDR1 MGHRA and CDR2 YSYEKL. The CDR3 loop spans 16 amino acids. CDR3 DNA: TGCGCCAGCAGCCAAGAGGAGACGGTGGGGGGCCAGCCCCAGCATTTT. It translates to CASSQEETVGGQPQHF.

The V and J genes are TRBV14 and TRBJ1-2; D unresolved. Deletions cut 3 bases from V and 9 bases from J, with 8 bases between. Per germline, CDR1 SGHDN and CDR2 FVKESK. This CDR3 spans 11 amino acids. The CDR3 region has the DNA TGTGCCAGCAGCCAGGACCTGAGCTACACCTTC. As protein: CASSQDLSYTF.

The chain has TRBV13 and TRBJ2-5; no clear D gene. From germline, CDR1 is PRHDT and CDR2 FYEKMQ (reference sequence). This CDR3 has 14 amino acids. The ends were cut back, 0 bases at V and 3 bases at J, with 8 bases in the middle. This CDR3 is CASSLGFAKETQYF. The DNA of the CDR3 is TGTGCCAGCAGCTTAGGCTTTGCTAAAGAGACCCAGTACTTC.

This clone was observed a single time. The chain joins TRBV7-9 to TRBJ2-7; 9 bases align to TRBD1. This CDR3 has 16 residues. CDR1 and CDR2 (germline): SEHNR, FQNEAQ (reference sequence). Trimming removed 5 bases from V and 0 bases from J; junction bases left unmatched: 8. The CDR3, as DNA: TGTGCCAGCAGCCCGAATGACAGGGGGGGCTCCTACGAGCAGTACTTC. Amino acids: CASSPNDRGGSYEQYF. The full variable domain, with the rest looked up from reference TRBV7-9 and TRBJ2-7, is DTGVSQNPRHKITKRGQNVTFRCDPISEHNRLYWYRQTLGQGPEFLTYFQNEAQLEKSRLLSDRFSAERPKGSFSTLEIQRTEQGDSAMYLCASSPNDRGGSYEQYFGPGTRLTVT.

The chain links TRBV5-6 to TRBJ2-7, with D possibly TRBD1 on 5 matching bases. Germline loops: CDR1 SGHDT, CDR2 YYEEEE. Trimming shortened V by 4 bases and J by 0 bases, and 17 bases separated the two germline ends. The CDR3 covers 16 residues. The CDR3 sequence: CASSRLTGVGSYEQYF. CDR3 coding DNA: TGTGCCAGCAGCCGCCTAACAGGTGTAGGCTCCTACGAGCAGTACTTC.

In its sample, this clone was seen a few times. The chain employs TRBV5-6 and TRBJ1-6, with D uncertain. The V end was cut by 4 bases, the J end by 9 bases, with 17 bases between. Germline CDR1 and CDR2: SGHDT and YYEEEE. The CDR3 length is 15 residues. CDR3 region: CASSPQPDRFSPLHF. In DNA form, the CDR3 reads TGTGCCAGCAGCCCCCAGCCTGATAGATTTTCACCCCTCCACTTT.

V is TRBV5-5 and J is TRBJ1-4; a possible D gene is TRBD1 (6 bases). The CDR3 runs to 16 residues. Trimming cost V 4 bases and J 2 bases, with 15 bases left between them. The V gene's germline CDR1 is SGHKS and CDR2 YYEKEE (reference sequence). DNA for the CDR3: TGTGCCAGCAGCCTTCGCTTACAGGGCACTAATGAAAAACTGTTTTTT. This sequence encodes CASSLRLQGTNEKLFF.

J is TRBJ1-1 and V is TRBV27, with D hard to call. CDR1 MNHEY and CDR2 SMNVEV come from the germline V gene (reference sequence). The CDR3 is made up of 17 amino acids. Trimming removed 4 bases from V and 1 base from J, with 19 bases in between. CDR3 DNA: TGTGCCAGCAGTTCGGAGTACGTCGCAGACCCGAACACTGAAGCTTTCTTT. It translates to CASSSEYVADPNTEAFF.

V gene TRBV10-3 combines with J gene TRBJ2-5, with TRBD1 identical over 8 bases. Germline CDR1 reads ENHRY; CDR2 reads SYGVKD. V shed 3 bases and J 2 bases; nucleotides not matched to a gene: 2. The CDR3 spans 14 residues. The CDR3 region is CAISEGTGQETQYF. The CDR3 coding sequence is TGTGCCATCAGTGAAGGGACAGGTCAAGAGACCCAGTACTTC.

This clone is medium-sized by share. V and J are TRBV27 and TRBJ2-2, with 9 nucleotides matching TRBD1. V shed 2 bases and J 4 bases; nucleotides not matched to a gene: 8. The CDR3 totals 17 residues. Germline CDR1 and CDR2: MNHEY and SMNVEV (reference sequence). The CDR3 coding sequence is TGTGCCAGCAGTTTAACAGGACAGGGGACTCTCACCGGGGAGCTGTTTTTT. It is translated as CASSLTGQGTLTGELFF.

The genes are TRBV7-2 and TRBJ1-1, with D unclear. The V and J ends lost 2 bases and 1 base respectively, with 11 bases between them. The germline gives CDR1 SGHTA, CDR2 FQGNSA. This CDR3 contains 15 residues. This chain's CDR3 is CASSLRAGSNTEAFF. Written as DNA, the CDR3 is TGTGCCAGCAGCTTAAGGGCGGGATCGAACACTGAAGCTTTCTTT.

The V and J genes are TRBV29-1 and TRBJ2-4, with 8 nucleotides matching TRBD1. Germline V gene lookup returns CDR1 SQVTM and CDR2 ANQGSEA. The CDR3 consists of 13 residues. The J segment lost 7 bases and the V segment lost 6 bases, leaving 8 bases of the junction unmatched. The CDR3 sequence: CSVVRQGANIQYF. In DNA form, the CDR3 reads TGCAGCGTAGTTCGCCAGGGGGCGAACATTCAGTACTTC.

The chain combines TRBV6-1 with TRBJ1-1; 11 bases line up with TRBD1. V lost 5 bases, J lost 4 bases, and 6 bases stayed unmatched. CDR3 size: 15 residues. From germline, CDR1 is MNHNS and CDR2 SASEGT. Written as DNA, the CDR3 is TGTGCCAGCAGTCCACATGGGACAGGGGGCACTGAAGCTTTCTTT. Its protein product is CASSPHGTGGTEAFF.

The V call is TRBV6-5, the J call TRBJ2-6, with TRBD1 matching over 7 bases. V lost 2 bases to trimming and J lost 10 bases; unmatched junction nucleotides: 11. The CDR3 extends over 16 amino acids. Germline V gene lookup returns CDR1 MNHEY and CDR2 SVGAGI. The CDR3 sequence is CASSYGTGTVDNVLTF. CDR3 in DNA: TGTGCCAGCAGTTACGGGACCGGGACAGTAGATAACGTCCTGACTTTC.

The chain is built from TRBV18 and TRBJ2-6; 9 bases line up with TRBD1. After removal of 5 bases from V and 2 bases from J, the junction contained 4 bases not matched to a gene. CDR1 and CDR2 from the germline V gene are KGHSH and LQKENI. The CDR3 runs to 16 residues. DNA for the CDR3: TGTGCCAGCTCAGCGGGACAGGGCGCTGGGGCCAACGTCCTGACTTTC. Translating gives CASSAGQGAGANVLTF.

This chain links TRBV5-6 with TRBJ2-5; D remains ambiguous. Germline V CDR1 and CDR2: SGHDT, YYEEEE. The CDR3 consists of 15 residues. Trimming cost V 3 bases and J 5 bases, with 17 bases left between them. The CDR3 DNA reads as TGTGCCAGCAGCTCGCGCAGGTGGCGTGAGGAGACCCAGTACTTC. Its protein product is CASSSRRWREETQYF.